This TCR beta chain is drawn from a study of T cell responses to AZD1222 COVID-19 vaccine (dated by TCRdb to the early 2020s). About the study as a whole: A total of 233 trial participants underwent TCR sequencing, of whom around 200 received two doses of AZD1222 and about 25 received two doses of the MenACWY control vaccine. Enrollment into the trials was organized by age into subgroups of 18-55, 56-69 and 70-plus years, and those subgroups contained about 160, 30 and 59 TCR-sequenced participants, respectively. Findings and caveats that apply to the study as a whole: The 56-69-year group was small, and its depth increase did not reach significance, likely because of low power. Reportedly, almost half of the unique spike-specific TCRs recognized epitopes lying outside the regions that are mutated in the B.1.351 and B.1.1.7 variants. The vaccine-associated CD4 TCRs covered the entire spike protein, and the dominant responses fell in regions 160-218 and 743-854. Most participants were white British and females outnumbered males, and the authors suggested that clonal diversity may have been underestimated. Because no day 14 peak-response samples were available, repertoires were characterized only after the peak T cell response. Conclusions about previously exposed vaccinees are limited, since just 6 or 7 AZD1222 recipients were seropositive for SARS-CoV-2 at baseline. A significant rise in spike-specific TCR breadth and depth was observed after two AZD1222 doses relative to day 0 and relative to MenACWY recipients.

From a lookup of the germline V gene, CDR1 and CDR2 are SQVTM and ANQGSEA. Taken from cysteine to phenylalanine, the CDR3 has 12 residues. The DNA shown is the 36-base CDR3, in frame from base 1. Trimming removed 3 bases from V and 3 bases from J, leaving 8 bases between the germline ends. The CDR3 regions of human TCRbeta chains were analyzed by immunosequencing. Processing in the source paper ran as follows. TCRs in the repertoires were compared against a reference library of SARS-CoV-2-specific TCRs that had been generated with the MIRA antigen-specificity platform. Breadth meant the fraction of unique TCRs that were SARS-CoV-2-associated, whereas depth meant the fraction of total T cells that were SARS-CoV-2-associated. Each spike-specific TCR was assigned to its reactive spike region and to a CD4 or CD8 class using the MIRA data. Log10-transformed breadth and depth values were compared by one-way ANOVA with Sidak's multiple comparisons tests. Here the immuneACCESS table is served through TCRdb, limited to in-frame sequences with V and J called. Missing clones are a known gap in these copies; in checked studies unresolved V genes cover under half, and the rest lacks a known reason. That table gives V, J and clone size, and the DNA gave D and trimming. The sample includes about 120,000 clones, with roughly 92% observed a single time. Of the sample, around 1.5% falls within the top ten clones.

The sample's time point label, decoded: about 28 days (+/-7) after the second vaccine dose. AZD1222 recipients given second doses at about 4 weeks or at about 12 weeks were pooled, since spike-specific TCR depth and breadth were not found to differ between the two schedules. The vaccinee samples were drawn from two UK trials, COV001 and COV002, one of which was a single-blind randomized controlled phase 2/3 trial testing AZD1222 (ChAdOx1 nCoV-19) in healthy adults. For TCRbeta chain sequencing, PBMC samples from trial participants were taken at day 0 and at day 28 after the second dose. A note on this clone: The target of this receptor is not known. Nothing much larger sits one base from this clone, and base qualities are not available.

The chain is encoded by TRBV29-1 joined to TRBJ1-1, with the D gene not clear enough to name. The source of this sequence is an adult who received the AZD1222 COVID-19 vaccine. Sequencing used peripheral blood, obtained 28 days after the second AZD1222 dose. The CDR3 reads as follows: CSVEAWDTEAFF. The DNA sequence reads TGCAGCGTTGAGGCATGGGACACTGAAGCTTTCTTT.